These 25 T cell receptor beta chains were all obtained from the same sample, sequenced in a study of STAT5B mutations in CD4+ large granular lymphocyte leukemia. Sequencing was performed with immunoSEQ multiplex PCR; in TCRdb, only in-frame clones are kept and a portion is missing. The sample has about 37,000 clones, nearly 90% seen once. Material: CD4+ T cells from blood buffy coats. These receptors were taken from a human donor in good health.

The CDR3 here is CASSLFSLAGVATGELFF. CDR3 nucleotides: TGTGCCAGCAGCTTATTTAGTTTAGCGGGAGTCGCCACCGGGGAGCTGTTTTTT. This chain links TRBV11-2 with TRBJ2-2, with TRBD2 matching over 9 bases. Germline V gene lookup returns CDR1 SGHAT and CDR2 FQNNGV. This CDR3 is built from 18 residues. V dropped 2 bases and J dropped 4; count of bases not matched to a gene: 11.

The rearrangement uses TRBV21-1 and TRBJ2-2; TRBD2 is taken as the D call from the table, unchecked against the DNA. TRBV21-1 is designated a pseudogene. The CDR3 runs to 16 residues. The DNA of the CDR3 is TGTGCCAGCAGCGCACGTAGCGGCGCGAACACCGGGGAGCTGTTTTTT. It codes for CASSARSGANTGELFF.

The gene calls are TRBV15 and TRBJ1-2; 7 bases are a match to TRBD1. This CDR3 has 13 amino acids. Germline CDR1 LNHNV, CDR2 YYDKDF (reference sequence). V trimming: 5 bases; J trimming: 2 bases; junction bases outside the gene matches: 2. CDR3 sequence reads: CATSSQGNYGYTF. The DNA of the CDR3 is TGTGCCACCAGCTCACAGGGGAACTATGGCTACACCTTC. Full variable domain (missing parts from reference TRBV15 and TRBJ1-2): DAMVIQNPRYQVTQFGKPVTLSCSQTLNHNVMYWYQQKSSQAPKLLFHYYDKDFNNEADTPDNFQSRRPNTSFCFLDIRSPGLGDTAMYLCATSSQGNYGYTFGSGTRLTVV.

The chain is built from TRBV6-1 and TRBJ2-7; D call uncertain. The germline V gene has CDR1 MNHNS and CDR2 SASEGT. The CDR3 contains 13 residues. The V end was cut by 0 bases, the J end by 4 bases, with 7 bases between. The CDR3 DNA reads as TGTGCCAGCAGTGAAGCGCTGGAGTACGAGCAGTACTTC. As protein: CASSEALEYEQYF.

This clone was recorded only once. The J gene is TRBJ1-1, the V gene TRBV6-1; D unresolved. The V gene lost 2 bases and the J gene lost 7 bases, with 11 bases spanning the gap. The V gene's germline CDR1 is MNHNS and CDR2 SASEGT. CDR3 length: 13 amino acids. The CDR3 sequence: CASSESGRGEAFF. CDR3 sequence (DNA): TGTGCCAGCAGTGAATCGGGCCGGGGTGAAGCTTTCTTT.

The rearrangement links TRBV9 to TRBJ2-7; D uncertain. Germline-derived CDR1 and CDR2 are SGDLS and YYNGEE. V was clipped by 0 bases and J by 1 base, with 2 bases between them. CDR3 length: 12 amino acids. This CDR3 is CASSVDSYEQYF. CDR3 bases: TGTGCCAGCAGCGTAGATTCCTACGAGCAGTACTTC.

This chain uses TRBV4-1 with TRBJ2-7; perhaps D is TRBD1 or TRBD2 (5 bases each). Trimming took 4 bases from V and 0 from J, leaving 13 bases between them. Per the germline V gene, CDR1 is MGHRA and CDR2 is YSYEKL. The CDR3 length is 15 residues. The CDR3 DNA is TGCGCCAGCAGCCTTGGGACGGCGAGCTCCTACGAGCAGTACTTC. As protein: CASSLGTASSYEQYF.

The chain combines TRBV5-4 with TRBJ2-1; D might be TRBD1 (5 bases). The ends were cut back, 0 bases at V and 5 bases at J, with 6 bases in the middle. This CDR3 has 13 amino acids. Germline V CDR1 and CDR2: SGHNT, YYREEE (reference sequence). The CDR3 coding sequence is TGTGCCAGCAGCTTGGCAGGGAACAATGAGCAGTTCTTC. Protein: CASSLAGNNEQFF.

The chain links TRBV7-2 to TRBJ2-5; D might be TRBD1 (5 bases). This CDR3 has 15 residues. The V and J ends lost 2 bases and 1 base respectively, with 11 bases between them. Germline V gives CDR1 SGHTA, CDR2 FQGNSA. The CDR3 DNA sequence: TGTGCCAGCAGCTTAAATAAGGGGCTCCAAGAGACCCAGTACTTC. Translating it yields CASSLNKGLQETQYF.

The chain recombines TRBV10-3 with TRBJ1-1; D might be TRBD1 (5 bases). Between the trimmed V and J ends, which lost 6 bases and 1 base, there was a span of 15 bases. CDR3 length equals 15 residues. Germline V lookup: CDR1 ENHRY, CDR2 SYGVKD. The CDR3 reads CAIRDNTHPNTEAFF. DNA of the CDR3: TGTGCCATCAGGGACAATACTCACCCGAACACTGAAGCTTTCTTT.

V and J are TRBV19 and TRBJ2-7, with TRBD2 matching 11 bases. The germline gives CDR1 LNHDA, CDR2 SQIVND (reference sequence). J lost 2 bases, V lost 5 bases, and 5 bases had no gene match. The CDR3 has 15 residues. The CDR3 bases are TGTGCCAGTAGTGGGGGACTAGCGGTTACCTACGAGCAGTACTTC. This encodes CASSGGLAVTYEQYF.

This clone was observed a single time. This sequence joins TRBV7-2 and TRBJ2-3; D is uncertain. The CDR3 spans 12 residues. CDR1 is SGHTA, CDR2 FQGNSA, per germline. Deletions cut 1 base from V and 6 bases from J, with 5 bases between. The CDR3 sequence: CASSLEGDTQYF. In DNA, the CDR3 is TGTGCCAGCAGCTTAGAAGGGGATACGCAGTATTTT.

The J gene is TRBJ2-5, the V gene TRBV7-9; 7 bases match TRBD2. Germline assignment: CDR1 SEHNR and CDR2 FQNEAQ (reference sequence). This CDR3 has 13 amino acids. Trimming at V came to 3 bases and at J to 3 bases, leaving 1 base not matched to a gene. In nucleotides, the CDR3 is TGTGCCAGCAGCTTTGCGGGGGAAGAGACCCAGTACTTC. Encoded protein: CASSFAGEETQYF.

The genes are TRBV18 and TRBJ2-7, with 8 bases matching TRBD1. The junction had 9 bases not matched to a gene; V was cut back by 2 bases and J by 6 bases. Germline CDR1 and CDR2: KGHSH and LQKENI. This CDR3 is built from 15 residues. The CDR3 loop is CASSPGQGASFEQYF. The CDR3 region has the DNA TGTGCCAGCTCACCAGGGCAGGGGGCTTCATTCGAGCAGTACTTC.

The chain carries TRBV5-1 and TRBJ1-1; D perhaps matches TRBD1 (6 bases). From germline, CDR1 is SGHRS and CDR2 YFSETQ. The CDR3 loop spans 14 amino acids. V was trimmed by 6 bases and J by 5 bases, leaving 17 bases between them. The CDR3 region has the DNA TGCGCCAGCACCCTGGACAGCTCGAGGACTGAAGCTTTCTTT. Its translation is CASTLDSSRTEAFF.

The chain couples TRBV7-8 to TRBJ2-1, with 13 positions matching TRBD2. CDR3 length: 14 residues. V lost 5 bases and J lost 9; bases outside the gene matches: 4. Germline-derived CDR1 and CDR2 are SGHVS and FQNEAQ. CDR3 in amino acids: CASSRTSGSVEQFF. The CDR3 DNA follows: TGTGCCAGCAGCCGGACTAGCGGGAGTGTTGAGCAGTTCTTC. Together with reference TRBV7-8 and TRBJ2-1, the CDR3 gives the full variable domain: GAGVSQSPRYKVAKRGQDVALRCDPISGHVSLFWYQQALGQGPEFLTYFQNEAQLDKSGLPSDRFFAERPEGSVSTLKIQRTQQEDSAVYLCASSRTSGSVEQFFGPGTRLTVL.

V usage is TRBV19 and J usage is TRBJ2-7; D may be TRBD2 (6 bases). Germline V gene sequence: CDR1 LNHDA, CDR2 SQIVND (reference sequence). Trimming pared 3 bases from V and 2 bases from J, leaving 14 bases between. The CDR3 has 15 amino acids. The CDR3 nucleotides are TGTGCCAGTAGTATGGGGGACGGAGGGACCTACGAGCAGTACTTC. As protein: CASSMGDGGTYEQYF.

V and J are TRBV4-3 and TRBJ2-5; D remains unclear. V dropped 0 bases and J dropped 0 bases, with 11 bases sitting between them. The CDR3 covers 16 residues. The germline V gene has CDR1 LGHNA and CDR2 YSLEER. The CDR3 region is CASSQDARAYQETQYF. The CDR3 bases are TGCGCCAGCAGCCAAGATGCCCGCGCGTACCAAGAGACCCAGTACTTC.

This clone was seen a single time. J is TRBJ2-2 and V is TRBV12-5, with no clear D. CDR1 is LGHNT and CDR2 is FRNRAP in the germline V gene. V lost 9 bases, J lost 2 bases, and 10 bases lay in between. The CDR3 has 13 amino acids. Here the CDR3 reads CARYVPNTGELFF. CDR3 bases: TGTGCTAGGTACGTCCCAAACACCGGGGAGCTGTTTTTT.

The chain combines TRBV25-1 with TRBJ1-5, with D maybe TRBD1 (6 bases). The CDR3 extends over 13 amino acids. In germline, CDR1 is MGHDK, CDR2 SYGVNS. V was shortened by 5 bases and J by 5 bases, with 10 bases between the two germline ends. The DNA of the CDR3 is TGTGCCAGCAGTACGACAGGTGATCAGCCCCAGCATTTT. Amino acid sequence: CASSTTGDQPQHF.

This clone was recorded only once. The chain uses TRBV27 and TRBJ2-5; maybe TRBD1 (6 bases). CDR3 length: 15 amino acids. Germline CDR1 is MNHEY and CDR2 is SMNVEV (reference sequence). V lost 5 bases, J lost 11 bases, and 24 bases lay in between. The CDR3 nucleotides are TGTGCCAGCAGTGACAAAACTGCCAGGGGAAGGGAGCAGTACTTC. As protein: CASSDKTARGREQYF.

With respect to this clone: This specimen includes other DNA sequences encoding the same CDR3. DNA of the CDR3: TGTGCCAGCAGTTACCGCCGGCCCAGCTCCTACAATGAGCAGTTCTTC. Its protein product is CASSYRRPSSYNEQFF. This chain uses TRBV6-5 with TRBJ2-1; D ambiguous. CDR1 MNHEY and CDR2 SVGAGI come from the germline V gene. The CDR3 runs to 16 residues. The V gene lost 2 bases and the J gene lost 0 bases, with 11 bases spanning the gap.

The CDR3 spells CASAGTPTYEQYF. The CDR3 nucleotides read TGTGCCAGTGCCGGGACACCGACCTACGAGCAGTACTTC. The J gene is TRBJ2-5, the V gene TRBV19; D perhaps matches TRBD1 (6 bases). TRBJ2-7 explains the end of the DNA better; the J call may be wrong. There are 13 residues in the CDR3. Germline V gene sequence: CDR1 LNHDA, CDR2 SQIVND (reference sequence).

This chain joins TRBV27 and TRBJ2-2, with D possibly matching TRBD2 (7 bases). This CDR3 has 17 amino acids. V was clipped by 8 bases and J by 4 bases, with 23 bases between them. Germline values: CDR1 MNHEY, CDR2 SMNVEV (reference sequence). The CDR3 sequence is CASGEGHSPLGTGELFF. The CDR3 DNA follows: TGTGCCAGCGGGGAGGGACACTCGCCTCTCGGCACCGGGGAGCTGTTTTTT.

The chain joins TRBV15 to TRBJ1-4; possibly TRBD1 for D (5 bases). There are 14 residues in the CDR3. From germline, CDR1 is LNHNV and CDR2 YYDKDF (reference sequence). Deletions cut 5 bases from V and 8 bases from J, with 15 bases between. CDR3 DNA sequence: TGTGCCACCAGCTCCCTCAGCAGGGACGAAAAACTGTTTTTT. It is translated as CATSSLSRDEKLFF.